This T cell receptor beta chain was obtained from a study of T cell clones after liver transplantation. Study background: Without induction therapy, subjects received standard immunosuppression until 12-24 months post-transplant. At least one year of complete immunosuppression withdrawal without enzymes over twice normal defined tolerance.

This CDR3 contains 14 residues. V lost 6 bases and J 0 bases, leaving 11 bases between the germline ends. CDR1 and CDR2 (germline): SGHVS, FQNEAQ. A word on this clone: The antigen remains unidentified.

Study findings and constraints: Donor-reactive sequences fell more than third party-reactive ones, suggesting partial deletion. Rather than being deleted, graft donor-reactive T cells may have moved into the graft.

Sequencing used immunoSEQ multiplex PCR; TCRdb keeps in-frame clones, though not all of them. The sample lists tens of thousands of clones; roughly 90% were seen once. The sequences come from CD4+ T cells from blood, collected before liver transplant. The TCR comes from a human donor who received a liver transplant. This rearrangement joins TRBV7-8 to TRBJ1-2; maybe TRBD1 (6 bases). In DNA, the CDR3 is TGTGCCAGCAGTCGTGGACAGACTAACTATGGCTACACCTTC. As protein: CASSRGQTNYGYTF. Using reference TRBV7-8 and TRBJ1-2 for the parts outside the CDR3, the full variable domain is GAGVSQSPRYKVAKRGQDVALRCDPISGHVSLFWYQQALGQGPEFLTYFQNEAQLDKSGLPSDRFFAERPEGSVSTLKIQRTQQEDSAVYLCASSRGQTNYGYTFGSGTRLTVV.